One and the same sample provided the 25 T cell receptor beta chains below, sequenced in a study of T cell responses to AZD1222 COVID-19 vaccine. Only in-frame clones appear in the TCRdb table, and some are missing; sequencing was by immunoSEQ multiplex PCR. This sample has fewer than 110,000 clones, with nearly 90% found just once. The sequencing used peripheral blood, collected 28 days after the second AZD1222 dose. The receptor source for this set is an adult who received the AZD1222 COVID-19 vaccine.

This clone was picked up a small number of times. V and J are TRBV19 and TRBJ2-2, with 8 bases identical to TRBD1. With V trimmed by 5 bases and J by 3 bases, 5 bases remained unmatched. Germline loops: CDR1 LNHDA, CDR2 SQIVND (reference sequence). This CDR3 comprises 15 residues. The CDR3 spells CASSAGQGYTGELFF. Here the CDR3 DNA reads TGTGCCAGTAGTGCCGGACAGGGTTACACCGGGGAGCTGTTTTTT.

The gene calls are TRBV30 and TRBJ1-2, with D perhaps TRBD1 (5 bases). V was pared by 4 bases and J by 3 bases, with 18 bases between. Germline assignment: CDR1 GTSNPN and CDR2 SVGIG (reference sequence). The CDR3 spans 15 residues. CDR3 loop: CAWNLLGGDDYGYTF. CDR3 DNA: TGTGCCTGGAACTTACTCGGGGGGGATGACTATGGCTACACCTTC. The full variable domain, with the rest looked up from reference TRBV30 and TRBJ1-2, is SQTIHQWPATLVQPVGSPLSLECTVEGTSNPNLYWYRQAAGRGLQLLFYSVGIGQISSEVPQNLSASRPQDRQFILSSKKLLLSDSGFYLCAWNLLGGDDYGYTFGSGTRLTVV.

This chain links TRBV14 with TRBJ1-4; a possible D gene is TRBD1 (5 bases). From germline, CDR1 is SGHDN and CDR2 FVKESK. The CDR3 extends over 15 amino acids. Trimming pared 2 bases from V and 8 bases from J, leaving 15 bases between. CDR3 sequence reads: CASSQTPGAGEKLFF. Written as DNA, the CDR3 is TGTGCCAGCAGCCAAACCCCCGGGGCCGGGGAAAAACTGTTTTTT.

The chain links TRBV9 to TRBJ2-2, with 8 bases matching TRBD2. Germline CDR1 is SGDLS and CDR2 is YYNGEE. The CDR3 consists of 16 residues. J gave up 4 bases and V 2 bases, and 7 bases lay outside the gene matches. Here the CDR3 reads CASSVGGDPITGELFF. CDR3 sequence (DNA): TGTGCCAGCAGCGTCGGGGGGGACCCTATCACCGGGGAGCTGTTTTTT.

This chain uses TRBV27 with TRBJ1-1; D unclear. The CDR3 length is 14 residues. V was pared by 8 bases and J by 3 bases, with 16 bases between. Germline CDR1 MNHEY, CDR2 SMNVEV (reference sequence). The CDR3 is CASARGQEYTEAFF. CDR3 bases: TGTGCCAGCGCCCGAGGGCAGGAATACACTGAAGCTTTCTTT.

V gene TRBV4-2 combines with J gene TRBJ2-5; 11 nucleotides match TRBD2. Germline V CDR1 and CDR2: LGHNA, YNFKEQ. This CDR3 has 15 amino acids. V lost 1 base to trimming and J lost 5 bases; unmatched junction nucleotides: 3. In DNA form, the CDR3 reads TGTGCCAGCAGCCAAGGACTAGCGGGGCGTGAGACCCAGTACTTC. Translation gives CASSQGLAGRETQYF.

This rearrangement joins TRBV21-1 to TRBJ2-2; the D segment call TRBD2 is taken from the table without a DNA check. TRBV21-1 is a pseudogene. There are 21 residues in the CDR3. The CDR3 reads CASSKGREGNKASGLAGELFF. CDR3 nucleotide sequence: TGTGCCAGCAGCAAAGGTCGGGAAGGAAATAAGGCTAGCGGGTTGGCCGGGGAGCTGTTTTTT.

The chain uses TRBV5-6 and TRBJ2-7; TRBD2 matches 10 bases. With 4 bases clipped from V and 2 bases from J, the junction kept 6 bases outside the gene matches. The germline V gene has CDR1 SGHDT and CDR2 YYEEEE. This CDR3 contains 15 residues. The CDR3 DNA follows: TGTGCCAGCAGCGCTAGCGGGGGCCGAGCCTACGAGCAGTACTTC. Translation: CASSASGGRAYEQYF.

The chain recombines TRBV5-5 with TRBJ1-2; D unresolved. The ends were cut back, 2 bases at V and 0 bases at J, with 11 bases in the middle. The CDR3 loop spans 15 amino acids. Germline V gene sequence: CDR1 SGHKS, CDR2 YYEKEE (reference sequence). CDR3 in DNA: TGTGCCAGCAGCTTCAACACCGGAGCTAACTATGGCTACACCTTC. It translates to CASSFNTGANYGYTF.

The chain couples TRBV27 to TRBJ1-1; D perhaps matches TRBD1 (5 bases). V was shortened by 4 bases and J by 1 base, with 7 bases between the two germline ends. The CDR3 loop spans 13 amino acids. CDR1 and CDR2 (germline): MNHEY, SMNVEV (reference sequence). The CDR3 sequence is CASSSGQNTEAFF. The CDR3 DNA reads as TGTGCCAGCAGTTCAGGGCAGAACACTGAAGCTTTCTTT.

There are a few counts of this clone. The CDR3 coding sequence is TGTGCCACCAGTGATGCCGGGACAGGGGGGCAACAGACCCAGTACTTC. Translating it yields CATSDAGTGGQQTQYF. This chain connects TRBV24-1 to TRBJ2-5, with 11 bases aligning to TRBD1. The V gene's germline CDR1 is KGHDR and CDR2 SFDVKD. This CDR3 is 16 amino acids long. After removal of 3 bases from V and 6 bases from J, the junction contained 8 bases not matched to a gene.

The chain has TRBV9 and TRBJ2-2; D gene uncertain. Germline lookup yields CDR1 SGDLS and CDR2 YYNGEE. The CDR3 loop spans 14 amino acids. The germline V and J ends were trimmed by 0 bases and 3 bases, with 6 bases remaining between them. The CDR3 here is CASSVVRDTGELFF. Written as DNA, the CDR3 is TGTGCCAGCAGCGTAGTAAGGGACACCGGGGAGCTGTTTTTT.

The chain combines TRBV2 with TRBJ1-5; 7 positions match TRBD1. CDR3 length: 14 residues. Germline V CDR1 and CDR2: SNHLY, FYNNEI. Trimming at V came to 1 base and at J to 7 bases, leaving 4 bases not matched to a gene. The CDR3 loop is CASSEVDRAQPQHF. The CDR3 DNA reads as TGTGCCAGCAGTGAAGTTGACAGGGCACAGCCCCAGCATTTT.

The chain couples TRBV6-5 to TRBJ1-6; no reliable D call. CDR1 MNHEY and CDR2 SVGAGI come from the germline V gene. V lost 0 bases and J 6 bases, leaving 9 bases between the germline ends. This CDR3 is 15 amino acids long. CDR3 in amino acids: CASSYSFTGNSPLHF. The CDR3 DNA sequence: TGTGCCAGCAGTTACTCGTTTACTGGTAATTCACCCCTCCACTTT.

The chain couples TRBV28 to TRBJ1-5, with D possibly TRBD1 on 6 matching bases. V was pared by 3 bases and J by 2 bases, with 11 bases between. Per the germline V gene, CDR1 is MDHEN and CDR2 is SYDVKM. This CDR3 region has 15 residues. In nucleotides, the CDR3 is TGTGCCAGCAGTTTGGGAGGGGGTGGCAATCAGCCCCAGCATTTT. Translated: CASSLGGGGNQPQHF.

This clone has a single count. J is TRBJ1-3 and V is TRBV3-1 (or the pseudogene TRBV3-2), with D possibly TRBD1 on 6 matching bases. CDR3 size: 14 residues. Between the trimmed V and J ends, which lost 4 bases and 2 bases, there was a span of 9 bases. Per the germline V gene, CDR1 is LGHDT and CDR2 is YNNKEL (reference sequence). As DNA, the CDR3 is TGTGCCAGCAGCCGTGGGACAACTGGAAACACCATATATTTT. Translating it yields CASSRGTTGNTIYF.

The chain uses TRBV5-3 and TRBJ2-6; unclear D gene. TRBV5-3 is annotated as an ORF whose role is uncertain. CDR3 length: 14 amino acids. V gave up 4 bases and J gave up 5 bases, with 10 bases separating them. CDR3 amino acids: CARSARRWANVLTF. The CDR3 DNA sequence: TGTGCCAGAAGCGCACGACGGTGGGCCAACGTCCTGACTTTC.

The chain combines TRBV25-1 with TRBJ1-6; the D is unclear. The germline CDR1 and CDR2 sequences are MGHDK and SYGVNS. This CDR3 is 14 amino acids long. Trimming stripped 4 bases from V and 4 bases from J, with 8 bases between. The CDR3 here is CASSVGMYNSPLHF. CDR3 bases: TGTGCCAGCAGTGTGGGGATGTATAATTCACCCCTCCACTTT.

The J gene is TRBJ1-5, the V gene TRBV3-1 (or the pseudogene TRBV3-2); possible D gene TRBD1, 5 bases. Germline CDR1 LGHDT, CDR2 YNNKEL (reference sequence). The CDR3 has 18 amino acids. Trimming pared 0 bases from V and 0 bases from J, leaving 15 bases between. The CDR3 DNA is TGTGCCAGCAGCCAAGACAGGGTGGGATTTTATAGCAATCAGCCCCAGCATTTT. It translates to CASSQDRVGFYSNQPQHF.

The J gene is TRBJ1-5, the V gene TRBV19, with D possibly TRBD1 on 6 matching bases. V was cut by 4 bases and J by 7 bases, with 11 bases left in between. The germline gives CDR1 LNHDA, CDR2 SQIVND (reference sequence). This CDR3 is 13 amino acids long. CDR3 DNA sequence: TGTGCCAGTAGTAGAGCAGGGGAGCAGCCCCAGCATTTT. Translated, it gives CASSRAGEQPQHF.

The CDR3 nucleotides are TGCAGCGTATCCCGGGACAGGGCTAACTATGGCTACACCTTC. Protein: CSVSRDRANYGYTF. V usage is TRBV29-1 and J usage is TRBJ1-2, with TRBD1 matching over 9 bases. Looked up from germline, CDR1 is SQVTM and CDR2 is ANQGSEA. This CDR3 spans 14 amino acids. Trimming removed 6 bases from V and 0 bases from J; junction bases left unmatched: 5.

The gene calls are TRBV29-1 and TRBJ2-3, with 13 bases fitting TRBD2. The CDR3 length is 16 residues. V shed 1 base and J 6 bases; nucleotides not matched to a gene: 7. Germline V gene lookup returns CDR1 SQVTM and CDR2 ANQGSEA. The CDR3 nucleotides read TGCAGCGTTGAAGGGACTAGCGGGGGCTGGGTGGATACGCAGTATTTT. Its translation: CSVEGTSGGWVDTQYF.

The rearrangement links TRBV3-1 (or the pseudogene TRBV3-2) to TRBJ1-2; D not resolved. V lost 0 bases, J lost 4 bases, and 15 bases lay in between. The CDR3 loop spans 16 amino acids. Germline lookup yields CDR1 LGHDT and CDR2 YNNKEL (reference sequence). The chain's CDR3 is CASSQDREAALYGYTF. CDR3 bases: TGTGCCAGCAGCCAAGATCGGGAGGCGGCCCTCTATGGCTACACCTTC.

The chain combines TRBV15 with TRBJ2-1; the D gene is possibly TRBD2 (5 bases). The V end lost 0 bases, the J end lost 0 bases, and 9 bases lay between the germline ends. CDR1 and CDR2 from the germline V gene are LNHNV and YYDKDF (reference sequence). The CDR3 contains 16 residues. CDR3 protein: CATSRDRGSSYNEQFF. The CDR3 nucleotides read TGTGCCACCAGCAGAGACCGGGGTAGCTCCTACAATGAGCAGTTCTTC. Combining the CDR3 with reference TRBV15 and TRBJ2-1 gives the whole variable domain DAMVIQNPRYQVTQFGKPVTLSCSQTLNHNVMYWYQQKSSQAPKLLFHYYDKDFNNEADTPDNFQSRRPNTSFCFLDIRSPGLGDTAMYLCATSRDRGSSYNEQFFGPGTRLTVL.

This chain joins TRBV18 and TRBJ2-3; a weak D match, TRBD2 (6 bases). The germline V gene has CDR1 KGHSH and CDR2 LQKENI. V lost 3 bases and J lost 10, with 11 bases in between. This CDR3 comprises 12 residues. CDR3: CASSPTGEAQYF. The CDR3 nucleotides are TGTGCCAGCTCACCCACGGGAGAGGCGCAGTATTTT.